The clone carrying this T cell receptor (beta chain) was seen only a few times. These data originate in a study of blood T cell repertoires in COVID-19. Across the whole study: Spain, Italy and the United States supplied samples that represented acute and convalescent COVID-19. The analysed material was cDNA or gDNA that came from T cells, B-cell-depleted T cells, or PBMCs.

As processed by the authors: Amplified reference gene primers provided the basis for estimating nucleated cell counts. Only in-frame clones appear in the TCRdb table, and some are missing; sequencing was by immunoSEQ multiplex PCR. D and trimming come from the DNA, and the V and J calls and clone size come from that table. This sample has some 670,000 clones; about 90% occur once, and the top ten carry roughly 0.25%. V lost 5 bases to trimming and J lost 5 bases, with 13 bases between them. The CDR3 is 14 residues long. Germline CDR1 and CDR2: SEHNR and FQNEAQ (reference sequence). The J gene is TRBJ1-5, the V gene TRBV7-9, with D uncertain. Sequencing was carried out using peripheral blood. The receptor was isolated from a woman aged 18 to 35 with acute or convalescent COVID-19. The CDR3 coding sequence is TGTGCCAGCAGCCCCCCGGGGATAGATCAGCCCCAGCATTTT. Its protein product is CASSPPGIDQPQHF.